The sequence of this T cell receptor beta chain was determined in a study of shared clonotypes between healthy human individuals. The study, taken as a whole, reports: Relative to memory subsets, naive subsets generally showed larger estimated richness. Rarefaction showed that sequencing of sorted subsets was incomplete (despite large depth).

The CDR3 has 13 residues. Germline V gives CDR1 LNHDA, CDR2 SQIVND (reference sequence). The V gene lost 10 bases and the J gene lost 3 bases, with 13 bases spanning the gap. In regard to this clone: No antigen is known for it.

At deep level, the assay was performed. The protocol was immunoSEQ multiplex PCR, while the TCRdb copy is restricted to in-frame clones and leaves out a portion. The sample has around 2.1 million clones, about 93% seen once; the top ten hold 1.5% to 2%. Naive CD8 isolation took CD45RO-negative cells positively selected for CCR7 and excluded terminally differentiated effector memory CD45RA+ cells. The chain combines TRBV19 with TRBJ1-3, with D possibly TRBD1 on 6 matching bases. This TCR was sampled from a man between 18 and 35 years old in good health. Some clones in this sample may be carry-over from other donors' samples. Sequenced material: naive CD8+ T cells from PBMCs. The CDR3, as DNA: TGTGCCACCCTGGGGGCAAGTGGAAACACCATATATTTT. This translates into CATLGASGNTIYF.